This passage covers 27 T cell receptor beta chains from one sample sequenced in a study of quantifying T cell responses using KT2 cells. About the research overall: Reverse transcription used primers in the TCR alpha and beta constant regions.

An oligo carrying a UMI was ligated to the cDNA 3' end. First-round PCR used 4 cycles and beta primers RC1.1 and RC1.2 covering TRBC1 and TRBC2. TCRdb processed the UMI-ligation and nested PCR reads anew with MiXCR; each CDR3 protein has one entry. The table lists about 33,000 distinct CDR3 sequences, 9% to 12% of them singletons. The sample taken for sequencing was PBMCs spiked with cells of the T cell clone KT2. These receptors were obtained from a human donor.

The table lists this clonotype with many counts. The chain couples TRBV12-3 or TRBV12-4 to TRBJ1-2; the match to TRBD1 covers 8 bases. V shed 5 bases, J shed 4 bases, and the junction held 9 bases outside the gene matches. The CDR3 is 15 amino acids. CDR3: CASSPLDRGSYGYTF. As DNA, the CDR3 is TGTGCCAGCAGTCCCCTCGACAGGGGATCCTATGGCTACACCTTC.

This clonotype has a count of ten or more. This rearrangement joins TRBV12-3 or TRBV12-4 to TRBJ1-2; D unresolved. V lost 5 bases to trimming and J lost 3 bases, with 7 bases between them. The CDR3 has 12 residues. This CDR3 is CASSPADYGYTF. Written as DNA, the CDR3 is TGTGCCAGCAGTCCGGCCGACTATGGCTACACCTTC.

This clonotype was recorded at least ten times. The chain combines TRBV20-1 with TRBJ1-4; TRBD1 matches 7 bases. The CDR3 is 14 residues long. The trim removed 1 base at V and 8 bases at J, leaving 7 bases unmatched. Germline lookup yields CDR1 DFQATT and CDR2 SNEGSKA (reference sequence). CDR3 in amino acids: CSARGDRENEKLFF. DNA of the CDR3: TGCAGTGCTAGAGGCGACAGGGAAAACGAAAAACTGTTTTTT.

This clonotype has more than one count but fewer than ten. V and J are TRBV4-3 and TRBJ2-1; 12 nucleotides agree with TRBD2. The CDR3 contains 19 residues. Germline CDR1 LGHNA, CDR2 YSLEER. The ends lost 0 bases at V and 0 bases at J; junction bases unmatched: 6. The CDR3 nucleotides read TGCGCCAGCAGCCAAGAAGCTAGCGGGAGGGTTTTCTCCTACAATGAGCAGTTCTTC. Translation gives CASSQEASGRVFSYNEQFF.

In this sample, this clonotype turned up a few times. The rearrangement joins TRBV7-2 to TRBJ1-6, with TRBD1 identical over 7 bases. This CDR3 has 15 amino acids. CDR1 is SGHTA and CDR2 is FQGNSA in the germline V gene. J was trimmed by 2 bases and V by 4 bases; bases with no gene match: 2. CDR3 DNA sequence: TGTGCCAGCAGCTCCGACAGGGCCTATAATTCACCCCTCCACTTT. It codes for CASSSDRAYNSPLHF.

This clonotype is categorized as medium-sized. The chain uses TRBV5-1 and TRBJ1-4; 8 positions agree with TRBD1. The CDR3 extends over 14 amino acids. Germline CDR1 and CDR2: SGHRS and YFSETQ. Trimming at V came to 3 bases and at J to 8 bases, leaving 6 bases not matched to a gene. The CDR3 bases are TGCGCCAGCAGCTCAGACAGGGGTGAAGAAAAACTGTTTTTT. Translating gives CASSSDRGEEKLFF.

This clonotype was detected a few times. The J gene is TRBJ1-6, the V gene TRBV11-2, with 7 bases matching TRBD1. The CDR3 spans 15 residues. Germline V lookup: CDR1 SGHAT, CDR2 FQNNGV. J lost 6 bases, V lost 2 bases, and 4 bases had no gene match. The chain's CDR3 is CASSLTNRGNSPLHF. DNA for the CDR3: TGTGCCAGCAGCTTAACGAACAGGGGTAATTCACCCCTCCACTTT.

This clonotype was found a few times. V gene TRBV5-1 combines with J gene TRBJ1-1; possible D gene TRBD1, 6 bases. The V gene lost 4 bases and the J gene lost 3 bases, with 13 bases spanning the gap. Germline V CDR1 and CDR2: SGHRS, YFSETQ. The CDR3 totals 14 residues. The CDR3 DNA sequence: TGCGCCAGCAGCCCCGCGGGGGGGCACACTGAAGCTTTCTTT. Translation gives CASSPAGGHTEAFF.

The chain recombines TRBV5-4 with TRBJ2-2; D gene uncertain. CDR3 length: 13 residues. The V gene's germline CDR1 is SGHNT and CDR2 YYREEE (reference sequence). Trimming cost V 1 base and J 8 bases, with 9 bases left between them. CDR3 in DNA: TGTGCCAGCAGCTTGTTTGGGATAGGGGAGCTGTTTTTT. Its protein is CASSLFGIGELFF.

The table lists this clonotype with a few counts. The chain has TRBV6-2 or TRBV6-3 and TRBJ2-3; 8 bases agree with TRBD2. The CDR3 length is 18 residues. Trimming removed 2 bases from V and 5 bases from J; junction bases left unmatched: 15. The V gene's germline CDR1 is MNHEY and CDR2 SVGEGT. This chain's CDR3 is CASSYAGRASGPIDTQYF. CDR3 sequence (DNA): TGTGCCAGCAGTTACGCCGGGAGGGCTAGCGGCCCGATAGATACGCAGTATTTT.

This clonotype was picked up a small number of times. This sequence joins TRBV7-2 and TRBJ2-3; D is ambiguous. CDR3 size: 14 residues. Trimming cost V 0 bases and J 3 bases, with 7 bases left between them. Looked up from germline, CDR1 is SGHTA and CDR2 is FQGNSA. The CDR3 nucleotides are TGTGCCAGCAGCTTAGCGGGCCGGACAGATACGCAGTATTTT. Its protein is CASSLAGRTDTQYF.

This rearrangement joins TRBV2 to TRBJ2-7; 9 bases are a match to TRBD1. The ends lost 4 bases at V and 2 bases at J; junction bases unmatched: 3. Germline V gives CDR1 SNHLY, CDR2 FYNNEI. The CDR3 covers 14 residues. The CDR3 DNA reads TGTGCCAGCAGTGGGGACAGGGTCGCCTACGAGCAGTACTTC. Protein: CASSGDRVAYEQYF.

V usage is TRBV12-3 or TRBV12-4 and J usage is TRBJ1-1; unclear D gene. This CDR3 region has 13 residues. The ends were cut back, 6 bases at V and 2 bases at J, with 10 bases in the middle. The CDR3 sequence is CASSPHGNTEAFF. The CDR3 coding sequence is TGTGCCAGCAGCCCCCACGGCAACACTGAAGCTTTCTTT.

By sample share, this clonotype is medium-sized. DNA for the CDR3: TGTGCCAGCAGCCTGAACAGGGGGCTCTTTGCTGAAGCTTTCTTT. As protein: CASSLNRGLFAEAFF. This rearrangement joins TRBV14 to TRBJ1-1, with 9 nucleotides matching TRBD1. The CDR3 runs to 15 residues. Trimming removed 4 bases from V and 6 bases from J; junction bases left unmatched: 9. CDR1 SGHDN and CDR2 FVKESK come from the germline V gene.

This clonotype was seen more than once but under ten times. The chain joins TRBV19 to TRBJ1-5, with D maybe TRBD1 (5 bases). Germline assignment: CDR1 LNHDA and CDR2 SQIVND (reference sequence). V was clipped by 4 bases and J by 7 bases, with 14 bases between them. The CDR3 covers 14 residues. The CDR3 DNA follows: TGTGCCAGTAGTAGTACAGGAGGAGTGCAGCCCCAGCATTTT. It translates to CASSSTGGVQPQHF.

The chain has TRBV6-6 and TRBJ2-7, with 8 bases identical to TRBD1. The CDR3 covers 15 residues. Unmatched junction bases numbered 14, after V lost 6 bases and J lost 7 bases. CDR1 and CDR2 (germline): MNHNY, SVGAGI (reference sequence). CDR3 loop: CASRGGQGHAAEQYF. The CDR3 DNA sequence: TGTGCCAGCAGGGGAGGACAGGGCCACGCTGCGGAGCAGTACTTC.

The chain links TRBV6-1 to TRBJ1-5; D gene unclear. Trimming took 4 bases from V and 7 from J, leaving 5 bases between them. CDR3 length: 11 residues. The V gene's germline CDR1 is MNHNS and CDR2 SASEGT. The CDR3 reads CASSGVQPQHF. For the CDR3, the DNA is TGTGCCAGCAGTGGAGTCCAGCCCCAGCATTTT.

DNA of the CDR3: TGCGCCAGCAGGGTACTTGGACCCCCTAAGACCGGGGAGCTGTTTTTT. Protein sequence: CASRVLGPPKTGELFF. The chain recombines TRBV5-1 with TRBJ2-2; D is uncertain. CDR1 and CDR2 (germline): SGHRS, YFSETQ. Trimming took 5 bases from V and 5 from J, leaving 19 bases between them. The CDR3 length is 16 residues.

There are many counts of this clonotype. The CDR3 sequence is CASSDRGVSVDEQFF. The CDR3 DNA reads as TGTGCCAGTAGCGACAGGGGAGTTTCAGTGGATGAGCAGTTCTTC. The V and J genes are TRBV19 and TRBJ2-1; TRBD1 matches 8 bases. In germline, CDR1 is LNHDA, CDR2 SQIVND (reference sequence). J was trimmed by 8 bases and V by 6 bases; bases with no gene match: 12. CDR3 size: 15 residues.

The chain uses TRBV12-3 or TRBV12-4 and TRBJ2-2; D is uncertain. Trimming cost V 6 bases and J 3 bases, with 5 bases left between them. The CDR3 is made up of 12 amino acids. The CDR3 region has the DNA TGTGCCAGCAGACTATACACCGGGGAGCTGTTTTTT. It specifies CASRLYTGELFF.

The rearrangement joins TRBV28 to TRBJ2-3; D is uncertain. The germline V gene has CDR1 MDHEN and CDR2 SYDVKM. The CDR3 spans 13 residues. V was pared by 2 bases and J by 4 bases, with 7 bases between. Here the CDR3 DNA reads TGTGCCAGCAGTTTAAATCTGGCAGATACGCAGTATTTT. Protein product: CASSLNLADTQYF.

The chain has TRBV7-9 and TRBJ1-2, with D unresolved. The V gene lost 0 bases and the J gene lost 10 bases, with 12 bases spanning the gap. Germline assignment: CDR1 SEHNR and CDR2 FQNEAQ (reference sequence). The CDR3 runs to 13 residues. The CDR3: CASSLAQQSHYTF. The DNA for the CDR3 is TGTGCCAGCAGCTTAGCGCAGCAATCTCACTACACCTTC.

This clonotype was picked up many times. CDR3 sequence reads: CSAGQTGANEQFF. In nucleotides, the CDR3 is TGCAGTGCTGGCCAGACAGGGGCCAATGAGCAGTTCTTC. The chain carries TRBV20-1 and TRBJ2-1, with 8 bases fitting TRBD1. The V segment lost 5 bases and the J segment 6 bases; nucleotides outside the gene matches: 6. The germline CDR1 and CDR2 sequences are DFQATT and SNEGSKA (reference sequence). This CDR3 spans 13 amino acids.

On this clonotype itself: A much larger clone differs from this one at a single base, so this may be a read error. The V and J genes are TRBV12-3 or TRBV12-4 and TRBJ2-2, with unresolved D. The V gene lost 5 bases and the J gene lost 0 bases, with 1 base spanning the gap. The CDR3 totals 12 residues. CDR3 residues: CASSPNTGELFF. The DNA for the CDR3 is TGTGCCAGCAGTCCGAACACCGGGGAGCTGTTTTTT.

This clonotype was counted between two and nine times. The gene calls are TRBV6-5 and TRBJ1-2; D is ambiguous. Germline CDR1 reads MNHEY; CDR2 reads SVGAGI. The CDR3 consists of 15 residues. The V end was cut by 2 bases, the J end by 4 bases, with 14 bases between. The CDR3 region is CASSYARGTSYGYTF. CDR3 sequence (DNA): TGTGCCAGCAGTTACGCTCGTGGTACATCCTATGGCTACACCTTC.

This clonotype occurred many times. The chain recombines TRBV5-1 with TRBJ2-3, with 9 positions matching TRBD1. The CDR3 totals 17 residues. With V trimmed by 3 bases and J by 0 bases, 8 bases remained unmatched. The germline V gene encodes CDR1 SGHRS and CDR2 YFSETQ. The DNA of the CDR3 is TGCGCCAGCAGCTCTACCTGGACAGGGGCTAGCACAGATACGCAGTATTTT. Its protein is CASSSTWTGASTDTQYF. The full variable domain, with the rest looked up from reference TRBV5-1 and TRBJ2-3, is KAGVTQTPRYLIKTRGQQVTLSCSPISGHRSVSWYQQTPGQGLQFLFEYFSETQRNKGNFPGRFSGRQFSNSRSEMNVSTLELGDSALYLCASSSTWTGASTDTQYFGPGTRLTVL.

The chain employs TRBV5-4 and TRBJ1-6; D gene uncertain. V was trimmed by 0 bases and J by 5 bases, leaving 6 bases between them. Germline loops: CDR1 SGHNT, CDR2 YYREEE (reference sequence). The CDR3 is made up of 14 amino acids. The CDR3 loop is CASSLVTDNSPLHF. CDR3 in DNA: TGTGCCAGCAGCTTGGTGACGGATAATTCACCCCTCCACTTT.